Included here is one T cell receptor (beta chain) sequence, with context. V dropped 0 bases and J dropped 7 bases, with 11 bases sitting between them. The CDR3 has 14 amino acids. Germline CDR1 reads SGHRS; CDR2 reads YFSETQ. After constant-region reverse-primer amplification, full-length variable regions underwent semi-nested PCR with Nested Universal Primer A. MiXCR was run by TCRdb on the 5' RACE reads, yielding one entry per CDR3 protein. The table includes approximately 44,000 distinct CDR3 sequences, 25% to 30% detected once. The chain joins TRBV5-1 to TRBJ2-1; TRBD2 is a possible D gene (5 bases). The receptor comes from a female donor with breast cancer. The sequenced material came from memory CD4+ T cells sorted from a lymph node. Subset here: memory CD4+ T cells, CD4+CD45RO+CD25-. The CDR3, as DNA: TGCGCCAGCAGCTTGGGGGCGGGTAGGAATGAGCAGTTCTTC. Amino acids: CASSLGAGRNEQFF.